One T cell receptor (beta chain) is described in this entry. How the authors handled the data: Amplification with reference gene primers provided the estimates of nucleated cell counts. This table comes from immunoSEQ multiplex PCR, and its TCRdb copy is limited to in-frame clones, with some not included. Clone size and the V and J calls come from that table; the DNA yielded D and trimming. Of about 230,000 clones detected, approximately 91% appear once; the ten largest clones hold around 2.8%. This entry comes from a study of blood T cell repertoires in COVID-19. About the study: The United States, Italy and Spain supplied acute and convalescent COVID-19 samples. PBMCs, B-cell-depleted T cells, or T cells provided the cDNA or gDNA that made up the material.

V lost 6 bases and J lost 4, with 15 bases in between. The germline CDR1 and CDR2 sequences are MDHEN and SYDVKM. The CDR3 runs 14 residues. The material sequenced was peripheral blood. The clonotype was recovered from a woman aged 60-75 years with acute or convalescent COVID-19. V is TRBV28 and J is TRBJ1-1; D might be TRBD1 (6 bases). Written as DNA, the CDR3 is TGTGCCAGCAGCCAAACCCAGGGGATCACTGAAGCTTTCTTT. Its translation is CASSQTQGITEAFF.